The rows below give T cell receptor beta chains drawn from one sample of a study of T cells in Graves' hyperthyroidism and ophthalmopathy. TCRdb recomputed calls from the multiplex PCR reads with MiXCR, one row per CDR3 protein. Among about half a million distinct CDR3 sequences, roughly 22% were seen once, and the ten largest hold about half. The sample was blood. The receptors shown here come from a woman in her sixties or seventies with Graves' ophthalmopathy. Each CDR3 is given with its conserved first and last residue. A D gene is named only where the DNA matches it firmly. Clone size is given for some rows only: seen once, a few or many times, or a class if the clone is expanded.

abundance	d_gene	v_gene	j_gene	CDR3aa	CDR3nt
-	-	TRBV3-1	TRBJ2-3	CASSQVRTLTSTDTQYF	TGTGCCAGCAGCCAAGTCAGGACCCTAACTAGCACAGATACGCAGTATTTT
-	TRBD2	TRBV10-1	TRBJ2-1	CASSESGRGDYNEQFF	TGCGCCAGCAGTGAGTCGGGGAGGGGCGACTACAATGAGCAGTTCTTC
-	TRBD1	TRBV6-9	TRBJ1-2	CASSSPTGINYGYTF	TGTGCCAGCAGTTCCCCGACAGGGATTAACTATGGCTACACCTTC
few	TRBD1	TRBV6-1	TRBJ2-3	CASRDRGYTQYF	TGTGCCAGCAGGGACAGGGGGTATACGCAGTATTTT
many	TRBD2	TRBV7-8	TRBJ2-7	CASSSGTSGKMQQYF	TGTGCCAGCAGCTCCGGGACTAGCGGGAAGATGCAGCAGTACTTC
-	-	TRBV28	TRBJ1-5	CASSLALHEPYSNQPQHF	TGTGCCAGCAGCTTAGCGCTTCACGAACCTTATAGCAATCAGCCCCAGCATTTT
-	-	TRBV12-3/TRBV12-4	TRBJ2-1	CASNDREDEQFF	TGTGCCAGCAACGACAGGGAGGATGAGCAGTTCTTC
many	-	TRBV6-1	TRBJ1-1	CASSWRGNTEAFF	TGTGCCAGCAGTTGGAGGGGGAACACTGAAGCTTTCTTT
many	TRBD1	TRBV28	TRBJ1-5	CASSAAGQGGIGNQPQHF	TGTGCCAGCAGTGCCGCCGGACAGGGGGGAATAGGCAATCAGCCCCAGCATTTT
few	TRBD1	TRBV6-1	TRBJ1-1	CASREDRRGTEAFF	TGTGCCAGCAGAGAGGACAGGCGGGGCACTGAAGCTTTCTTT
-	-	TRBV7-2	TRBJ1-2	CASSLVSGPLLGYGYTF	TGTGCCAGCAGCTTAGTGTCAGGGCCCCTGCTAGGCTATGGCTACACCTTC
many	-	TRBV27	TRBJ1-5	CASRRYDSNQPQHF	TGTGCCAGCAGGCGTTATGATAGCAATCAGCCCCAGCATTTT
-	-	TRBV29-1	TRBJ1-2	CSVPAGGSGYTF	TGCAGCGTCCCCGCCGGGGGCAGTGGCTACACCTTC
few	-	TRBV28	TRBJ2-3	CASSRLYTQYF	TGTGCCAGCAGTCGACTATATACGCAGTATTTT
-	TRBD2	TRBV20-1	TRBJ2-7	CSARDRLPGLAVPRLVDEQYF	TGCAGTGCTAGAGATAGGCTCCCGGGACTAGCGGTCCCCCGGTTGGTAGACGAGCAGTACTTC
many	-	TRBV12-3/TRBV12-4	TRBJ1-6	CASRDGHAENSSPLHF	TGTGCCAGCAGAGATGGACATGCAGAAAACAGCTCACCCCTCCACTTT
-	-	TRBV6-2/TRBV6-3	TRBJ2-2	CASSYSRGARTGELFF	TGTGCCAGCAGTTACTCGAGGGGGGCGCGCACCGGGGAGCTGTTTTTT
-	TRBD1	TRBV4-1	TRBJ2-7	CASSQGTARSYEQYF	TGCGCCAGCAGCCAGGGGACAGCAAGATCCTACGAGCAGTACTTC
many	-	TRBV3-1	TRBJ1-1	CASSQDVLRGNTEAFF	TGTGCCAGCAGCCAAGATGTTCTGAGGGGGAACACTGAAGCTTTCTTT
many	-	TRBV6-1	TRBJ2-1	CASSLKGGVEQFF	TGTGCCAGCAGTTTGAAGGGGGGAGTTGAGCAGTTCTTC
-	-	TRBV5-5	TRBJ2-1	CASSLLARETNEQFF	TGTGCCAGCAGCCTGTTAGCGAGAGAGACCAATGAGCAGTTCTTC
-	-	TRBV7-2	TRBJ2-1	CASSQGVGVYNEQFF	TGTGCCAGCAGCCAAGGGGTCGGAGTTTACAATGAGCAGTTCTTC
-	TRBD2	TRBV3-1	TRBJ2-7	CASSPGSGRSPYEQYF	TGTGCCAGCAGCCCCGGTAGCGGGAGATCCCCTTACGAGCAGTACTTC
few	-	TRBV6-1	TRBJ1-5	CASSDTFNQPQHF	TGTGCCAGCAGTGATACGTTTAATCAGCCCCAGCATTTT
many	TRBD2	TRBV20-1	TRBJ2-1	CSLGGGAVNEQFF	TGCAGTCTTGGGGGGGGAGCCGTGAATGAGCAGTTCTTC